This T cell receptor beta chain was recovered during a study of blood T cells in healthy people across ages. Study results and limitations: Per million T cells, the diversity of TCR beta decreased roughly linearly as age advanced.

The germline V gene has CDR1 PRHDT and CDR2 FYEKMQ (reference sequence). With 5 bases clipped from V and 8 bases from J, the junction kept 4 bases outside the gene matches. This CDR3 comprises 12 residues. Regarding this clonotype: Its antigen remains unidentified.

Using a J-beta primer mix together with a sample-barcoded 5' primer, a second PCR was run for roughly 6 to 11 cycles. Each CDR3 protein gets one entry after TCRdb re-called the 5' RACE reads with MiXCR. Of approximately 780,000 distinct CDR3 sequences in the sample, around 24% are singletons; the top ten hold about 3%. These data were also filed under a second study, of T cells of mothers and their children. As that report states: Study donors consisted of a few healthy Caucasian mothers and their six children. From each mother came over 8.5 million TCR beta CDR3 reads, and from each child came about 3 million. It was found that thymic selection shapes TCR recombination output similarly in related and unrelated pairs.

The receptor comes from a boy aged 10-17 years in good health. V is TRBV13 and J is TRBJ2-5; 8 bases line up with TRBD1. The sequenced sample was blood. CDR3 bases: TGTGCCAGCAGCAAAGGACAGGGCACCCAGTACTTC. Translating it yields CASSKGQGTQYF.